The 24 T cell receptor beta chains listed next were all sequenced from one sample in a study of CD4 and CD8 cells across lung adenocarcinoma regions. Via MiXCR, TCRdb re-called the PCR reads, giving one row per CDR3 protein. The table includes around 15,000 distinct CDR3 sequences, around 40% detected once. Source material: CD4+ T cells from the center of a lung tumor. These receptors all come from a male donor with lung adenocarcinoma. The CD4 and CD8 labels of this study may be unreliable.

This chain joins TRBV27 and TRBJ1-2; D may be TRBD1 (5 bases). Between the trimmed V and J ends, which lost 5 bases and 4 bases, there was a span of 17 bases. The CDR3 has 15 amino acids. CDR1 is MNHEY and CDR2 is SMNVEV in the germline V gene (reference sequence). The CDR3 protein is CASSPAPGRIYGYTF. The CDR3, as DNA: TGTGCCAGCAGTCCGGCGCCGGGACGGATCTATGGCTACACCTTC.

This sequence joins TRBV28 and TRBJ1-3; 9 bases fit TRBD1. With V trimmed by 10 bases and J by 0 bases, 13 bases remained unmatched. The CDR3 totals 17 residues. Germline V lookup: CDR1 MDHEN, CDR2 SYDVKM. CDR3: CATRGTGNRPSGNTIYF. CDR3 DNA: TGTGCCACCCGAGGGACAGGGAACCGTCCCTCTGGAAACACCATATATTTT.

On this clonotype: This could be a read error, since a much larger clone is one nucleotide away. The V and J genes are TRBV6-1 and TRBJ2-4; 11 bases align to TRBD1. The V segment lost 3 bases and the J segment 13 bases; nucleotides outside the gene matches: 14. CDR1 is MNHNS and CDR2 is SASEGT in the germline V gene. The CDR3 contains 16 residues. The CDR3 loop reads CASSEGPGQGGSEQYF. The CDR3 nucleotides are TGTGCCAGCAGTGAGGGCCCGGGACAGGGGGGAAGTGAGCAGTACTTC.

On this clonotype itself: A read error may produce the germline difference seen at one junction end. The V call is TRBV15, the J call TRBJ2-3, with D possibly TRBD2 on 7 matching bases. Germline CDR1 reads LNHNV; CDR2 reads YYDKDF (reference sequence). The CDR3 extends over 16 amino acids. The CDR3 is CATSVTGGAFPETQYF. The CDR3 coding sequence is TGTGCCACCAGCGTAACTGGGGGGGCGTTCCCAGAGACGCAGTATTTT. Full variable domain (remainder filled in from reference TRBV15 and TRBJ2-3): DAMVIQNPRYQVTQFGKPVTLSCSQTLNHNVMYWYQQKSSQAPKLLFHYYDKDFNNEADTPDNFQSRRPNTSFCFLDIRSPGLGDTAMYLCATSVTGGAFPETQYFGPGTRLTVL.

The chain combines TRBV30 with TRBJ2-5, with D uncertain. Trimming took off 2 bases at V and 2 bases at J, with 6 bases between the two ends. The CDR3 runs to 12 residues. Germline V gene sequence: CDR1 GTSNPN, CDR2 SVGIG (reference sequence). This chain's CDR3 is CAWSLQQETQYF. CDR3 DNA: TGTGCCTGGAGTCTACAGCAAGAGACCCAGTACTTC.

The CDR3 loop is CAGCGAGTGVFGQNTQYF. For the CDR3, the DNA is TGTGCGGGTTGTGGAGCGGGGACAGGGGTCTTTGGCCAAAACACCCAGTACTTC. This rearrangement joins TRBV10-3 to TRBJ2-4, with 10 bases matching TRBD1. The CDR3 spans 18 residues. Germline lookup yields CDR1 ENHRY and CDR2 SYGVKD.

As for this clonotype: An end of the junction does not agree with germline; a read error may underlie this. The chain uses TRBV6-5 and TRBJ2-3; perhaps TRBD2 as D (6 bases). CDR1 and CDR2 from the germline V gene are MNHEY and SVGAGI. The CDR3 runs 15 residues. For the CDR3, the DNA is TGTGCCAGCAGTTACAGGCGGGGCGGCAAAGATATGCAGTATTTC. It specifies CASSYRRGGKDMQYF.

This clonotype occurred a few times. The J gene is TRBJ2-1, the V gene TRBV6-1; 7 bases line up with TRBD1. V gave up 5 bases and J gave up 7 bases; unmatched junction bases: 14. Germline V gene sequence: CDR1 MNHNS, CDR2 SASEGT. This CDR3 contains 16 residues. The CDR3 sequence is CASSTPRGGTRNEQFF. The CDR3 DNA reads as TGTGCCAGCAGTACCCCCCGAGGGGGCACTAGGAATGAGCAGTTCTTC.

This clonotype has at least ten counts. The gene calls are TRBV6-5 and TRBJ2-7; the D gene could be TRBD1 or TRBD2 (5 bases each). The V end was cut by 2 bases, the J end by 2 bases, with 10 bases between. The CDR3 runs 14 residues. Germline V gene data show CDR1 as MNHEY and CDR2 as SVGAGI. The CDR3, as DNA: TGTGCCAGCAGTTACGGTCAGGGAGCCTACGAGCAGTACTTC. Protein: CASSYGQGAYEQYF.

J is TRBJ2-5 and V is TRBV20-1, with 11 positions matching TRBD1. V lost 6 bases, J lost 6 bases, and 9 bases stayed unmatched. This CDR3 has 14 amino acids. Germline CDR1 and CDR2: DFQATT and SNEGSKA (reference sequence). CDR3 sequence (DNA): TGCAGTGCCCTTCCGGGACAGGGGGTAAAGACCCAGTACTTC. It is translated as CSALPGQGVKTQYF.

The chain has TRBV28 and TRBJ2-4; unclear D gene. The J call may be faulty, since TRBJ2-1 better matches the DNA end. The CDR3 has 10 amino acids. Germline CDR1 MDHEN, CDR2 SYDVKM. CDR3 sequence: CATHYNEQFF. The CDR3 DNA reads as TGTGCCACCCACTACAATGAGCAGTTCTTC.

The table lists this clonotype with many counts. The rearrangement links TRBV4-1 to TRBJ2-1, with TRBD1 matching over 9 bases. The CDR3 length is 16 residues. CDR1 and CDR2 (germline): MGHRA, YSYEKL. V gave up 1 base and J gave up 6 bases; unmatched junction bases: 7. CDR3 in amino acids: CASSQVRWTGVNEQFF. The CDR3 DNA reads as TGCGCCAGCAGCCAAGTCAGATGGACAGGGGTCAATGAGCAGTTCTTC.

This clonotype is deemed medium-sized. The V call is TRBV25-1, the J call TRBJ2-1; D may be TRBD1 or TRBD2 (6 bases each). This CDR3 contains 15 residues. V lost 6 bases, J lost 0 bases, and 12 bases lay in between. Per the germline V gene, CDR1 is MGHDK and CDR2 is SYGVNS. CDR3 protein: CASSSGGLSYNEQFF. CDR3 DNA: TGTGCCAGCAGCAGTGGGGGGCTCTCCTACAATGAGCAGTTCTTC. Full variable domain (outside the CDR3, taken from reference TRBV25-1 and TRBJ2-1): EADIYQTPRYLVIGTGKKITLECSQTMGHDKMYWYQQDPGMELHLIHYSYGVNSTEKGDLSSESTVSRIRTEHFPLTLESARPSHTSQYLCASSSGGLSYNEQFFGPGTRLTVL.

This clonotype was observed a few times. The chain couples TRBV11-3 to TRBJ2-5, with D unclear. The germline gives CDR1 SGHNT, CDR2 YENEEA. V dropped 6 bases and J dropped 4 bases, with 6 bases sitting between them. The CDR3 has 11 amino acids. The DNA of the CDR3 is TGTGCCAGCAGTAAAGTAGAGACCCAGTACTTC. Translated, it gives CASSKVETQYF.

This clonotype was observed many times. This chain connects TRBV7-2 to TRBJ2-5; the D is unclear. Germline CDR1 SGHTA, CDR2 FQGNSA. Trimming stripped 4 bases from V and 3 bases from J, with 9 bases between. This CDR3 contains 13 residues. The CDR3 loop is CASSSSAKETQYF. CDR3 nucleotide sequence: TGTGCCAGCAGCTCCTCCGCTAAAGAGACCCAGTACTTC.

With regard to this clonotype: Sequence at one end of the junction differs from germline and may be a read error. The chain recombines TRBV7-2 with TRBJ2-3; D may correspond to TRBD1 or TRBD2 (7 bases each). The CDR3 covers 16 residues. Germline lookup yields CDR1 SGHTA and CDR2 FQGNSA. Here the CDR3 reads CASSLRMMGGGDEQFF. DNA of the CDR3: TGTGCCAGCAGCCTCCGTATGATGGGAGGGGGCGATGAGCAGTTCTTT.

Details on this clonotype: Mismatch with germline at one junction end may stem from a read error. The chain combines TRBV6-1 with TRBJ2-4; 8 bases agree with TRBD1. CDR3 size: 14 residues. Germline V gene lookup returns CDR1 MNHNS and CDR2 SASEGT. CDR3 nucleotide sequence: TGTGTCAGCAGGGGGCGGAGAGGGACAGACACTCAGTATTTC. It translates to CVSRGRRGTDTQYF.

The chain combines TRBV6-1 with TRBJ2-2; the D gene is possibly TRBD1 (6 bases). The J call could be wrong; TRBJ2-3 is a better fit for the DNA end. This CDR3 has 15 amino acids. Per germline, CDR1 MNHNS and CDR2 SASEGT. The CDR3 region has the DNA TGTGCCAGCAGACTCCAGGCCGGAAGTCCAGGGGAGCAGTATTTT. It codes for CASRLQAGSPGEQYF.

This chain joins TRBV6-1 and TRBJ1-1, with D unresolved. The CDR3 contains 15 residues. Germline CDR1 reads MNHNS; CDR2 reads SASEGT. V lost 2 bases and J 0 bases, leaving 10 bases between the germline ends. CDR3 sequence: CASSESSVVNTEAFF. The CDR3 DNA reads TGTGCCAGCAGTGAATCGTCCGTGGTGAACACTGAAGCTTTCTTT.

In its sample, this clonotype was seen a few times. The V and J genes are TRBV25-1 and TRBJ2-1; D possibly matches TRBD1 or TRBD2 (5 bases each). This CDR3 has 15 residues. CDR1 and CDR2 from the germline V gene are MGHDK and SYGVNS. With 5 bases removed from V and 10 bases from J, the gap between germline ends came to 21 bases. The CDR3: CASSLPGTADGEQFF. The DNA of the CDR3 is TGTGCCAGCAGTCTCCCCGGGACGGCAGACGGCGAGCAGTTCTTC.

This clonotype came up many times. V and J are TRBV6-5 and TRBJ2-1, with D unresolved. Judging by the DNA end, TRBJ2-5 fits better; the J call may be wrong. Germline assignment: CDR1 MNHEY and CDR2 SVGAGI. CDR3 length: 13 amino acids. CDR3 amino acids: CASSFQARETQYF. CDR3 coding DNA: TGTGCCAGCAGTTTCCAGGCGAGGGAGACCCAGTACTTC.

This clonotype was detected many times. The genes are TRBV24-1 and TRBJ2-5; 11 nucleotides match TRBD2. The germline gives CDR1 KGHDR, CDR2 SFDVKD. J was trimmed by 1 base and V by 3 bases; bases with no gene match: 0. The CDR3 has 15 amino acids. The CDR3 DNA sequence: TGTGCCACCAGTGATACTAGCGGGAGCCAAGAGACCCAGTACTTC. The encoded protein is CATSDTSGSQETQYF.

For this clonotype: No conserved phenylalanine or tryptophan is present at the end of the CDR3, so a read error is the likely explanation. The DNA is left out, because the CDR3 cannot be placed on it with certainty; the CDR3 is given as TCRdb lists it. The chain uses TRBV7-2 and TRBJ2-5; TRBD2, the table's D call, was not compared with the DNA. The CDR3 sequence runs 15 residues, both termini included. Germline assignment: CDR1 SGHTA and CDR2 FQGNSA. CDR3 in amino acids: CASSPQTYGLAEEFL.

This clonotype was counted a few times. The CDR3 DNA is TGTGCCAGCATGGTCGGACACCTAAATTCACCCCTCCACTTT. Residues: CASMVGHLNSPLHF. This chain links TRBV6-1 with TRBJ1-6, with D possibly TRBD1 on 5 matching bases. CDR3 size: 14 residues. The germline V gene encodes CDR1 MNHNS and CDR2 SASEGT. The ends were cut back, 7 bases at V and 7 bases at J, with 14 bases in the middle.